Below, 23 T cell receptor beta chains from the same sample are listed, as sequenced in a study of blood T cells in healthy people across ages. Primed by a sample-barcoded 5' primer and a J-beta primer mix, a second PCR proceeded for 7 to 11 cycles. One entry per CDR3 protein, called by TCRdb with MiXCR from the 5' RACE reads. The data contain 1.5 million to 2 million distinct CDR3 sequences, approximately 28% of them singletons. Sequenced sample: blood. These receptors all come from a woman in her 30s in good health.

This sequence joins TRBV6-6 and TRBJ1-4; D is possibly TRBD1 (5 bases). V lost 4 bases and J lost 6, with 12 bases in between. The germline gives CDR1 MNHNY, CDR2 SVGAGI (reference sequence). The CDR3 covers 14 residues. CDR3 in DNA: TGTGCCAGCAGTTCCCCCAGGGTGGATGAAAAACTGTTTTTT. It specifies CASSSPRVDEKLFF.

As concerns this clonotype: The junction and the germline gene differ at one end; a read error may be behind it. The V and J genes are TRBV7-9 and TRBJ2-3, with 7 bases lining up with TRBD1. Germline CDR1 reads SEHNR; CDR2 reads FQNEAQ (reference sequence). The CDR3 is made up of 16 amino acids. CDR3 sequence reads: CTSSMGQSATTDTQYF. The CDR3 DNA reads TGTACCAGCAGCATGGGACAGTCTGCCACCACAGATACGCAGTATTTT. Complete variable domain (other parts from reference TRBV7-9 and TRBJ2-3): DTGVSQNPRHKITKRGQNVTFRCDPISEHNRLYWYRQTLGQGPEFLTYFQNEAQLEKSRLLSDRFSAERPKGSFSTLEIQRTEQGDSAMYLCTSSMGQSATTDTQYFGPGTRLTVL.

The chain joins TRBV12-3 or TRBV12-4 to TRBJ1-2; 10 nucleotides line up with TRBD1. The J segment lost 2 bases and the V segment lost 6 bases, leaving 6 bases of the junction unmatched. This CDR3 region has 15 residues. Here the CDR3 DNA reads TGTGCCAGCAGCGCGGGACAGGGGATAAACTATGGCTACACCTTC. It yields the protein CASSAGQGINYGYTF.

The chain has TRBV29-1 and TRBJ1-2; D remains ambiguous. V shed 7 bases and J shed 8 bases, with 23 bases lying between them. The CDR3 consists of 14 residues. Germline assignment: CDR1 SQVTM and CDR2 ANQGSEA. CDR3 sequence: CSGSPRLPSDGYTF. The CDR3 region has the DNA TGCAGCGGTTCGCCCAGGTTACCATCGGACGGCTACACCTTC.

A few counts support this clonotype. The chain carries TRBV7-2 and TRBJ2-1, with D possibly called TRBD1 or TRBD2 (6 bases each). The CDR3 totals 13 residues. V was shortened by 5 bases and J by 8 bases, with 13 bases between the two germline ends. Germline CDR1 reads SGHTA; CDR2 reads FQGNSA. CDR3 coding DNA: TGTGCCAGCAGCATGGGGGGCAGGGATGAGCAGTTCTTC. Its translation: CASSMGGRDEQFF.

About this clonotype itself: Relative to the germline gene, one junction end is altered; a read error may explain this. The V call is TRBV5-1, the J call TRBJ2-1, with a tentative D call TRBD2 (6 bases). Germline lookup yields CDR1 SGHRS and CDR2 YFSETQ. This CDR3 contains 13 residues. CDR3 bases: TGCGTCAGCAGCTACGGGACTTTCAATGAGCAGTTCTTC. It is translated as CVSSYGTFNEQFF.

This clonotype was observed a few times. The gene calls are TRBV7-2 and TRBJ2-1, with D possibly being TRBD2 (6 bases). Trimming took off 9 bases at V and 4 bases at J, with 16 bases between the two ends. From germline, CDR1 is SGHTA and CDR2 FQGNSA. This CDR3 is 14 amino acids long. The CDR3 nucleotides read TGTGCCAGGGTGGGGCGGGGCCTTTACAATGAGCAGTTCTTC. Translated, it gives CARVGRGLYNEQFF.

A word on this clonotype: It may be a read error: a sequence one base away is much more abundant. The rearrangement links TRBV10-2 to TRBJ2-7; TRBD1 matches at 9 bases. There are 14 residues in the CDR3. Germline lookup yields CDR1 WSHSY and CDR2 SAAADI. CDR3 sequence: CASRESGQGYEQYF. The DNA of the CDR3 is TGCGCCAGCAGGGAGTCGGGACAGGGCTACGAGCAGTACTTC.

This clonotype was observed a few times. The V and J genes are TRBV7-2 and TRBJ2-7; D is tentatively TRBD1 or TRBD2 (5 bases each). V lost 5 bases and J 7 bases, leaving 18 bases between the germline ends. The CDR3 spans 14 residues. Looked up from germline, CDR1 is SGHTA and CDR2 is FQGNSA. The chain's CDR3 is CASSPDSTQREQYF. CDR3 in DNA: TGTGCCAGCAGCCCCGACAGTACCCAGCGGGAGCAGTACTTC.

Only a few counts were recorded for this clonotype. CDR3 DNA sequence: TGTGCCATCAGTGAGAGCCCAGGGGGTCGGGATGAGCAGTTCTTC. It translates to CAISESPGGRDEQFF. The chain links TRBV10-3 to TRBJ2-1; TRBD1 agrees at 7 bases. The V gene's germline CDR1 is ENHRY and CDR2 SYGVKD. This CDR3 has 15 residues. Trimming cost V 2 bases and J 8 bases; bases outside gene matches: 9.

The chain joins TRBV2 to TRBJ1-3; D gene ambiguous. The CDR3 has 12 amino acids. Trimming left V 8 bases short and J 8 bases short, with 13 bases between. Germline CDR1 and CDR2: SNHLY and FYNNEI. The CDR3 nucleotides are TGTGCCAGCGGTACAGACACAGACACCATATATTTT. Protein product: CASGTDTDTIYF.

The chain couples TRBV20-1 to TRBJ2-1, with D perhaps TRBD1 (6 bases). The assigned J gene may be wrong: the sequence end matches TRBJ2-7 better. The CDR3 consists of 14 residues. Germline V gives CDR1 DFQATT, CDR2 SNEGSKA (reference sequence). CDR3 coding DNA: TGCAGTGCCCAGGACAGTCGCTCCTACAATGAGCAGTACTTC. Translated: CSAQDSRSYNEQYF.

V usage is TRBV18 and J usage is TRBJ2-7; the D call may be TRBD1 or TRBD2 (5 bases each). V was cut by 2 bases and J by 9 bases, with 20 bases left in between. This CDR3 is built from 15 residues. Germline V gene sequence: CDR1 KGHSH, CDR2 LQKENI. CDR3 coding DNA: TGTGCCAGCTCACCAGACCGGGACCCCCGGCGCAGGCAGTACTTC. As protein: CASSPDRDPRRRQYF. Looking up the rest from reference TRBV18 and TRBJ2-7 gives the full variable domain: NAGVMQNPRHLVRRRGQEARLRCSPMKGHSHVYWYRQLPEEGLKFMVYLQKENIIDESGMPKERFSAEFPKEGPSILRIQQVVRGDSAAYFCASSPDRDPRRRQYFGPGTRLTVT.

This clonotype was detected a few times. V is TRBV6-2 or TRBV6-3 and J is TRBJ2-7; the match to TRBD2 covers 7 bases. Germline assignment: CDR1 MNHEY and CDR2 SVGEGT. There are 15 residues in the CDR3. J lost 3 bases, V lost 7 bases, and 12 bases had no gene match. CDR3 amino acids: CASIPGRPGGYEQYF. The CDR3 coding sequence is TGTGCCAGCATCCCGGGACGGCCGGGGGGCTACGAGCAGTACTTC.

The sample holds one count of this clonotype. In nucleotides, the CDR3 is TGTGCCAGCAGTGAAAACAGGGGAGCCGGGGAGCTGTTTTTT. It yields the protein CASSENRGAGELFF. The V call is TRBV2, the J call TRBJ2-2; 7 bases match TRBD1. Germline V gene data show CDR1 as SNHLY and CDR2 as FYNNEI. Germline trimming cut 2 bases from V and 6 bases from J; bases unmatched to any gene: 3. The CDR3 contains 14 residues. Full variable domain (rest looked up from reference TRBV2 and TRBJ2-2): EPEVTQTPSHQVTQMGQEVILRCVPISNHLYFYWYRQILGQKVEFLVSFYNNEISEKSEIFDDQFSVERPDGSNFTLKIRSTKLEDSAMYFCASSENRGAGELFFGEGSRLTVL.

In regard to this clonotype: Being one base from a much bigger clone, this may be a read error. The chain uses TRBV20-1 and TRBJ1-2; D remains unclear. CDR1 and CDR2 from the germline V gene are DFQATT and SNEGSKA (reference sequence). This CDR3 comprises 13 residues. V was trimmed by 3 bases and J by 5 bases, leaving 13 bases between them. CDR3 region: CSASVLKEYGYTF. In DNA form, the CDR3 reads TGCAGTGCTAGTGTGCTCAAGGAGTATGGCTACACCTTC.

This clonotype has a handful of counts. The V call is TRBV5-5, the J call TRBJ2-5; D is uncertain. The V and J ends lost 1 base and 2 bases respectively, with 12 bases between them. CDR1 and CDR2 from the germline V gene are SGHKS and YYEKEE (reference sequence). The CDR3 extends over 15 amino acids. The CDR3 is CASSLFAVPQETQYF. The CDR3 bases are TGTGCCAGCAGCTTGTTCGCGGTCCCTCAAGAGACCCAGTACTTC.

This clonotype was counted at least ten times. This chain joins TRBV7-9 and TRBJ2-5, with 8 bases that match TRBD1. The V gene's germline CDR1 is SEHNR and CDR2 FQNEAQ (reference sequence). After removal of 6 bases from V and 5 bases from J, the junction contained 2 bases not matched to a gene. The CDR3 covers 12 residues. CDR3: CASRRQGETQYF. CDR3 nucleotide sequence: TGTGCCAGCAGACGACAGGGGGAGACCCAGTACTTC.

The chain recombines TRBV5-4 with TRBJ1-1; D unresolved. The germline gives CDR1 SGHNT, CDR2 YYREEE (reference sequence). The CDR3 length is 14 residues. V shed 0 bases and J shed 6 bases, with 12 bases lying between them. The DNA for the CDR3 is TGTGCCAGCAGCTTGGGTTTAATGGTGCCTGAAGCTTTCTTT. Translated: CASSLGLMVPEAFF.

The chain links TRBV25-1 to TRBJ2-3, with D tentatively TRBD2 (6 bases). Germline V gives CDR1 MGHDK, CDR2 SYGVNS. Trimming stripped 7 bases from V and 6 bases from J, with 14 bases between. This CDR3 comprises 13 residues. DNA of the CDR3: TGTGCCAGCAAAGAAGCAGGGAGGGATACGCAGTATTTT. Translated: CASKEAGRDTQYF.

The genes are TRBV20-1 and TRBJ2-6; 8 bases fit TRBD1. V was clipped by 6 bases and J by 0 bases; unmatched bases: 13. This CDR3 spans 18 amino acids. Germline loops: CDR1 DFQATT, CDR2 SNEGSKA (reference sequence). CDR3 region: CSAGVEGQVNSGANVLTF. DNA for the CDR3: TGCAGTGCAGGCGTTGAGGGACAGGTGAACTCTGGGGCCAACGTCCTGACTTTC.

Only a few counts were recorded for this clonotype. The V and J genes are TRBV12-3 or TRBV12-4 and TRBJ1-1; D remains unclear. The CDR3 loop spans 13 amino acids. The V end was cut by 6 bases, the J end by 5 bases, with 13 bases between. The CDR3, as DNA: TGTGCCAGCAGCCCCGCCGGGAAAACTGAAGCTTTCTTT. Its translation: CASSPAGKTEAFF.

The rearrangement links TRBV12-5 to TRBJ2-3, with TRBD2 matching 10 bases. The CDR3 extends over 15 amino acids. V dropped 5 bases and J dropped 4; count of bases not matched to a gene: 6. Germline V lookup: CDR1 LGHNT, CDR2 FRNRAP. CDR3 sequence: CASGPGLAFSDTQYF. The CDR3 DNA reads as TGTGCTAGTGGTCCGGGACTAGCGTTCTCAGATACGCAGTATTTT.